The 27 T cell receptor beta chains reported below all come from one sample, sequenced in a study (dated by TCRdb to the mid-2010s). Cells that were CD4+CD25+CD127-/low were the ones isolated as Tregs. Libraries were built with 5' RACE. The sequencer listed for this sample is Illumina MiSeq. TCRdb applied fastp at Q25 and MiXCR to the public reads, then kept only in-frame beta chains. Under each unique CDR3 protein, matching rows form one entry showing the most common genes and DNA. In all, the sample holds around 50,000 distinct CDR3 sequences, and 26% of those were seen once. The ten biggest clones cover around 2% of the sample. Material for sequencing was tumor-infiltrating Tregs sorted from the breast tumor. These receptors all stem from a female donor with breast cancer.

The chain couples TRBV7-2 to TRBJ2-3, with D hard to call. V was cut by 0 bases and J by 6 bases, with 4 bases left in between. Germline loops: CDR1 SGHTA, CDR2 FQGNSA. CDR3 length equals 12 residues. The CDR3 loop reads CASSLAYDTQYF. As DNA, the CDR3 is TGTGCCAGCAGCTTAGCGTACGATACGCAGTATTTT.

V is TRBV6-5 and J is TRBJ1-6, with D unclear. Looked up from germline, CDR1 is MNHEY and CDR2 is SVGAGI. The V end was cut by 2 bases, the J end by 10 bases, with 15 bases between. This CDR3 contains 15 residues. The DNA for the CDR3 is TGTGCCAGCAGTTACCGTTCAGTCGCAGAGTCACCCCTCCACTTT. This translates into CASSYRSVAESPLHF.

The chain combines TRBV4-1 with TRBJ1-1; 8 bases fit TRBD1. After removal of 0 bases from V and 4 bases from J, the junction contained 10 bases not matched to a gene. Germline CDR1 MGHRA, CDR2 YSYEKL. The CDR3 contains 17 residues. CDR3 nucleotide sequence: TGCGCCAGCAGCCAAGATTTCACAGGGGGATTTGGCACTGAAGCTTTCTTT. It encodes CASSQDFTGGFGTEAFF.

This chain uses TRBV5-4 with TRBJ1-2; D is possibly TRBD1 (5 bases). Germline V CDR1 and CDR2: SGHNT, YYREEE (reference sequence). The CDR3 is 13 residues long. Trimming shortened V by 0 bases and J by 6 bases, and 9 bases separated the two germline ends. The DNA of the CDR3 is TGTGCCAGCAGCTTGGGCATAGGGGATGGCTACACCTTC. Amino acids: CASSLGIGDGYTF.

This clonotype has ten or more counts. V usage is TRBV12-3 or TRBV12-4 and J usage is TRBJ2-3; 8 bases match TRBD2. J was trimmed by 6 bases and V by 6 bases; bases with no gene match: 14. The CDR3 totals 16 residues. The CDR3 bases are TGTGCCAGCAGCGACACTAGCGGTCTAGGGGTCGATACGCAGTATTTT. Translated, it gives CASSDTSGLGVDTQYF.

This clonotype was detected only a few times. V and J are TRBV7-3 and TRBJ2-1; weak D call: TRBD1 (9 bases). CDR3 length equals 16 residues. Between the trimmed V and J ends, which lost 4 bases and 4 bases, there was a span of 17 bases. The germline V gene encodes CDR1 SGHTA and CDR2 FQGTGA. DNA of the CDR3: TGTGCCAGCAGCTCACAGGGGGCGGGAGGATACAATGAGCAGTTCTTC. It translates to CASSSQGAGGYNEQFF.

This clonotype is termed medium-sized. This chain links TRBV12-3 or TRBV12-4 with TRBJ1-1; 10 nucleotides match TRBD1. CDR3 length: 13 residues. V trimming: 7 bases; J trimming: 5 bases; junction bases outside the gene matches: 4. DNA for the CDR3: TGTGCCAGCATACGGACAGGGGGGACTGAAGCTTTCTTT. It codes for CASIRTGGTEAFF.

This chain connects TRBV5-4 to TRBJ1-1; no clear D gene. Looked up from germline, CDR1 is SGHNT and CDR2 is YYREEE (reference sequence). V lost 4 bases and J 2 bases, leaving 9 bases between the germline ends. The CDR3 is 13 residues long. CDR3 DNA: TGTGCCAGCAGCACCGTCACAAACACTGAAGCTTTCTTT. Its translation is CASSTVTNTEAFF.

There are a few counts of this clonotype. This chain joins TRBV10-3 and TRBJ1-3; D not certain. Germline V lookup: CDR1 ENHRY, CDR2 SYGVKD. Trimming left V 5 bases short and J 4 bases short, with 6 bases between. CDR3 length equals 12 residues. Here the CDR3 reads CAISFDGNTIYF. The CDR3 coding sequence is TGTGCCATCAGTTTTGACGGAAACACCATATATTTT.

Ten or more counts support this clonotype. The chain recombines TRBV5-1 with TRBJ2-7, with TRBD2 matching over 16 bases. J was trimmed by 4 bases and V by 4 bases; bases with no gene match: 8. Germline loops: CDR1 SGHRS, CDR2 YFSETQ. The length of the CDR3 is 17 residues. CDR3 bases: TGCGCCAGCAGCACCGGGACTAGCGGGAGGGCCAGGTACGAGCAGTACTTC. Translation gives CASSTGTSGRARYEQYF.

This chain uses TRBV5-1 with TRBJ2-2, with D perhaps TRBD1 or TRBD2 (6 bases each). From germline, CDR1 is SGHRS and CDR2 YFSETQ. With 6 bases removed from V and 4 bases from J, the gap between germline ends came to 16 bases. CDR3 length equals 15 residues. DNA of the CDR3: TGCGCCAGCAAAAGGGGGGAGTCGGTCACCGGGGAGCTGTTTTTT. This encodes CASKRGESVTGELFF.

The CDR3 is CATAARGPDTQYF. The CDR3 coding sequence is TGTGCCACCGCCGCAAGGGGTCCAGATACGCAGTATTTT. The gene calls are TRBV24-1 and TRBJ2-3; D is possibly TRBD1 (5 bases). The CDR3 runs to 13 residues. V was trimmed by 9 bases and J by 4 bases, leaving 13 bases between them. Germline V gene sequence: CDR1 KGHDR, CDR2 SFDVKD.

The chain has TRBV5-1 and TRBJ2-7; 7 nucleotides line up with TRBD1. Germline CDR1 is SGHRS and CDR2 is YFSETQ. The CDR3 covers 15 residues. V lost 1 base to trimming and J lost 0 bases; unmatched junction nucleotides: 4. The CDR3 coding sequence is TGCGCCAGCAGCTTGACGGGACAGAGCTCCTACGAGCAGTACTTC. Amino acid sequence: CASSLTGQSSYEQYF.

The sample holds a few counts of this clonotype. The rearrangement uses TRBV4-1 and TRBJ2-1, with TRBD2 matching 7 bases. In germline, CDR1 is MGHRA, CDR2 YSYEKL. The CDR3 consists of 15 residues. The V and J ends lost 4 bases and 6 bases, in that order; junction bases with no gene match: 9. The CDR3 DNA is TGCGCCAGCAGCCGAGGTAATAGCGGGCTCAATGAGCAGTTCTTC. Its translation: CASSRGNSGLNEQFF.

This clonotype was found many times. V is TRBV6-5 and J is TRBJ2-7, with TRBD2 as a possible D gene (5 bases). This CDR3 contains 15 residues. Germline assignment: CDR1 MNHEY and CDR2 SVGAGI. Trimming cost V 0 bases and J 3 bases, with 12 bases left between them. As DNA, the CDR3 is TGTGCCAGCAGTTACTCTCTAGCAGGAGACTACGAGCAGTACTTC. This encodes CASSYSLAGDYEQYF.

At least ten counts were recorded for this clonotype. This chain connects TRBV20-1 to TRBJ2-4; D may correspond to TRBD1 or TRBD2 (5 bases each). The CDR3 is 13 amino acids. V lost 6 bases and J lost 5, with 14 bases in between. The germline V gene has CDR1 DFQATT and CDR2 SNEGSKA (reference sequence). CDR3 region: CSALVPGQNIQYF. DNA for the CDR3: TGCAGTGCCTTAGTACCGGGACAAAACATTCAGTACTTC.

The chain recombines TRBV7-8 with TRBJ1-4; possible D gene TRBD1, 5 bases. CDR1 is SGHVS and CDR2 is FQNEAQ in the germline V gene. Trimming pared 5 bases from V and 6 bases from J, leaving 16 bases between. There are 15 residues in the CDR3. The CDR3 region has the DNA TGTGCCAGCAGCCTCGGGAGGGGCCGCGATGAAAAACTGTTTTTT. It translates to CASSLGRGRDEKLFF.

This clonotype was observed a handful of times. V gene TRBV4-1 combines with J gene TRBJ2-3; 12 positions match TRBD2. J gave up 4 bases and V 1 base, and 9 bases lay outside the gene matches. The CDR3 runs 18 residues. Germline V lookup: CDR1 MGHRA, CDR2 YSYEKL. The DNA for the CDR3 is TGCGCCAGCAGCCAAGCCGCGACTAGCGGGAGTTACCCAGATACGCAGTATTTT. Its protein is CASSQAATSGSYPDTQYF.

The V and J genes are TRBV9 and TRBJ2-7; TRBD1 matches 10 bases. This CDR3 spans 15 amino acids. With 4 bases clipped from V and 6 bases from J, the junction kept 10 bases outside the gene matches. Germline V gene lookup returns CDR1 SGDLS and CDR2 YYNGEE. The CDR3 nucleotides read TGTGCCAGCAGCTTCTCCGGGACAGGGGAGGGCGAGCAGTACTTC. This sequence encodes CASSFSGTGEGEQYF.

This clonotype was recorded many times. This chain uses TRBV5-1 with TRBJ1-2; D gene unclear. V was shortened by 0 bases and J by 4 bases, with 10 bases between the two germline ends. From germline, CDR1 is SGHRS and CDR2 YFSETQ. The CDR3 has 14 residues. The CDR3 spells CASSLEASGYGYTF. DNA for the CDR3: TGCGCCAGCAGCTTGGAGGCTTCGGGCTATGGCTACACCTTC. Based on the CDR3 plus reference TRBV5-1 and TRBJ1-2, the full variable domain is KAGVTQTPRYLIKTRGQQVTLSCSPISGHRSVSWYQQTPGQGLQFLFEYFSETQRNKGNFPGRFSGRQFSNSRSEMNVSTLELGDSALYLCASSLEASGYGYTFGSGTRLTVV.

The rearrangement uses TRBV3-1 and TRBJ1-2, with TRBD1 matching 10 bases. Per the germline V gene, CDR1 is LGHDT and CDR2 is YNNKEL (reference sequence). Trimming took 8 bases from V and 5 from J; bases not matched to a gene: 5. The CDR3 is 13 amino acids. The CDR3 nucleotides are TGTGCCAGCGGGGACAGGGGAAGGTATGGCTACACCTTC. Protein sequence: CASGDRGRYGYTF.

This clonotype was counted ten times or more. The chain recombines TRBV20-1 with TRBJ1-6; tentatively, D is TRBD1 (5 bases). Germline V gene sequence: CDR1 DFQATT, CDR2 SNEGSKA (reference sequence). The CDR3 covers 13 residues. V was cut by 6 bases and J by 7 bases, with 13 bases left in between. As DNA, the CDR3 is TGCAGTGCGAGCAGGGTCGAGAATTCACCCCTCCACTTT. This gives the protein CSASRVENSPLHF.

As concerns this clonotype: The missing conserved phenylalanine or tryptophan at the end of this CDR3 makes a read error likely. It is unclear where the CDR3 begins or ends on the DNA, so no DNA is shown, and the CDR3 is as TCRdb lists it. The chain recombines TRBV9 with TRBJ1-1. Germline values: CDR1 SGDLS, CDR2 YYNGEE. The CDR3 is 15 amino acids in total, end residues counted. CDR3 sequence: CASNYYWERATKTFC.

Regarding this clonotype: One junction end does not reproduce the germline sequence, and a read error may be involved. The rearrangement joins TRBV18 to TRBJ1-1; 7 bases fit TRBD1. CDR1 is KGHSH and CDR2 is LQKENI in the germline V gene. CDR3 length: 14 residues. CDR3 coding DNA: TGTGCCGGCTCACCGGCAGGGGGTAACACTGAAGCTTTCTTT. Translated: CAGSPAGGNTEAFF. Full variable domain (missing parts from reference TRBV18 and TRBJ1-1): NAGVMQNPRHLVRRRGQEARLRCSPMKGHSHVYWYRQLPEEGLKFMVYLQKENIIDESGMPKERFSAEFPKEGPSILRIQQVVRGDSAAYFCAGSPAGGNTEAFFGQGTRLTVV.

This clonotype was seen at least ten times. V is TRBV4-1 and J is TRBJ2-1, with TRBD2 as a possible D gene (6 bases). The CDR3 sequence is 17 residues long. From germline, CDR1 is MGHRA and CDR2 YSYEKL. The ends were cut back, 0 bases at V and 0 bases at J, with 12 bases in the middle. CDR3 in DNA: TGCGCCAGCAGCCAAGAAGGAGTGGGGGGCTCCTACAATGAGCAGTTCTTC. As protein: CASSQEGVGGSYNEQFF.

This clonotype was counted many times. This sequence joins TRBV7-2 and TRBJ2-7; D is unclear. The V end was cut by 2 bases, the J end by 6 bases, with 14 bases between. Germline V lookup: CDR1 SGHTA, CDR2 FQGNSA. The CDR3 is 14 amino acids. The CDR3 nucleotides read TGTGCCAGCAGCTTAAGGCCCGTGGATGGCGAGCAGTACTTC. Protein sequence: CASSLRPVDGEQYF. Together with reference TRBV7-2 and TRBJ2-7, the CDR3 gives the full variable domain: GAGVSQSPSNKVTEKGKDVELRCDPISGHTALYWYRQSLGQGLEFLIYFQGNSAPDKSGLPSDRFSAERTGGSVSTLTIQRTQQEDSAVYLCASSLRPVDGEQYFGPGTRLTVT.

At least ten counts were recorded for this clonotype. The chain employs TRBV7-2 and TRBJ2-3, with no clear D. V lost 3 bases and J lost 2, with 6 bases in between. The CDR3 extends over 13 amino acids. Per the germline V gene, CDR1 is SGHTA and CDR2 is FQGNSA. CDR3 nucleotide sequence: TGTGCCAGCAGCTTCTCTTCCACAGATACGCAGTATTTT. Its translation is CASSFSSTDTQYF.